The rows below give T cell receptor beta chains drawn from one sample of a study of neurological immune-mediated disorders. TCRdb analysed the 5' RACE reads with MiXCR anew, one entry per CDR3 protein. This table has 90,000 to 150,000 distinct CDR3 sequences, approximately 3.2% appearing once. Material for sequencing was PBMCs. Receptors were obtained from a woman in her twenties or thirties with multiple sclerosis. Both conserved end residues are trimmed from each CDR3. Each record gives: V gene, J gene, CDR3 protein.

V gene: TRBV20-1; J gene: TRBJ2-2; CDR3 protein: SAGGVLAGPGELF
V gene: TRBV12-3/TRBV12-4; J gene: TRBJ2-1; CDR3 protein: ASSLARGNEQF
V gene: TRBV4-1; J gene: TRBJ1-2; CDR3 protein: ASSQPRQGPKYGYT
V gene: TRBV9; J gene: TRBJ1-3; CDR3 protein: ASSVEPNSGNTIY
V gene: TRBV7-6; J gene: TRBJ2-2; CDR3 protein: ASSYQLTGELF
V gene: TRBV5-1; J gene: TRBJ1-1; CDR3 protein: ASSLSANTEAF
V gene: TRBV20-1; J gene: TRBJ2-7; CDR3 protein: SARPAVEQY
V gene: TRBV7-9; J gene: TRBJ1-1; CDR3 protein: ASSLPPGHMNTEAF
V gene: TRBV12-3/TRBV12-4; J gene: TRBJ1-1; CDR3 protein: ASSLAGGAVAF
V gene: TRBV20-1; J gene: TRBJ2-7; CDR3 protein: SARHPVGGNEQY
V gene: TRBV27; J gene: TRBJ1-2; CDR3 protein: ASSSPDRPGGYT
V gene: TRBV20-1; J gene: TRBJ1-5; CDR3 protein: SATTGSNPPQH
V gene: TRBV20-1; J gene: TRBJ2-4; CDR3 protein: SAGGRAKNIQY
V gene: TRBV12-3/TRBV12-4; J gene: TRBJ2-2; CDR3 protein: ASRHGTASTGELF
V gene: TRBV20-1; J gene: TRBJ2-1; CDR3 protein: SARGAGSSYNEQF
V gene: TRBV10-2; J gene: TRBJ1-2; CDR3 protein: ASSEWAGGRGYT
V gene: TRBV3-1; J gene: TRBJ2-7; CDR3 protein: ASSQENDGEVQY
V gene: TRBV27; J gene: TRBJ1-4; CDR3 protein: ASSTVGQAPEKLF
V gene: TRBV20-1; J gene: TRBJ2-1; CDR3 protein: SARGVAEYNEQF
V gene: TRBV5-6; J gene: TRBJ2-7; CDR3 protein: ASSPQRASGGPYYEQY
V gene: TRBV5-1; J gene: TRBJ2-7; CDR3 protein: ASSWSDRGGQY
V gene: TRBV20-1; J gene: TRBJ2-7; CDR3 protein: SASRGSSVSYEQY
V gene: TRBV5-6; J gene: TRBJ2-7; CDR3 protein: ASSLDFSGEFHEQY
V gene: TRBV12-3/TRBV12-4; J gene: TRBJ2-3; CDR3 protein: ASLQGLSTDTQY
V gene: TRBV7-2; J gene: TRBJ2-7; CDR3 protein: ASSFGSMKASEQY
V gene: TRBV10-2; J gene: TRBJ1-2; CDR3 protein: ASSVSRNGYT
V gene: TRBV14; J gene: TRBJ1-2; CDR3 protein: ASSLRGGRYT
V gene: TRBV15; J gene: TRBJ1-1; CDR3 protein: ATSRGLQGMNTEAF
V gene: TRBV11-2; J gene: TRBJ2-7; CDR3 protein: ASRSGRSLGEQY
V gene: TRBV5-6; J gene: TRBJ2-2; CDR3 protein: ASSRRMLGELF
V gene: TRBV5-1; J gene: TRBJ2-5; CDR3 protein: ASSALLTDYQETQY
V gene: TRBV7-2; J gene: TRBJ1-1; CDR3 protein: ASSLSRRVSTEAF
V gene: TRBV5-1; J gene: TRBJ2-7; CDR3 protein: ASSYEGSSYEQY
V gene: TRBV6-5; J gene: TRBJ2-5; CDR3 protein: ASGYGEGQETQY
V gene: TRBV4-1; J gene: TRBJ1-1; CDR3 protein: ASSQAPEGTEAF
V gene: TRBV6-5; J gene: TRBJ2-5; CDR3 protein: ASSPDGREETQY
V gene: TRBV7-9; J gene: TRBJ2-6; CDR3 protein: ASLIGRGTGANVLT
V gene: TRBV20-1; J gene: TRBJ2-7; CDR3 protein: SARDPIGSYEQY
V gene: TRBV29-1; J gene: TRBJ2-1; CDR3 protein: SVVAGNTYEQF
V gene: TRBV15; J gene: TRBJ2-1; CDR3 protein: ATSRARTSGDNEQF
V gene: TRBV14; J gene: TRBJ2-7; CDR3 protein: ASSQDRLVHEQY
V gene: TRBV2; J gene: TRBJ2-1; CDR3 protein: ASKEGSYNEQF
V gene: TRBV7-2; J gene: TRBJ2-3; CDR3 protein: ASSLGPGITDTQY
V gene: TRBV5-1; J gene: TRBJ2-3; CDR3 protein: ASSPLERGGTDTQY
V gene: TRBV19; J gene: TRBJ1-2; CDR3 protein: ASMLSVGYGYT
V gene: TRBV15; J gene: TRBJ2-1; CDR3 protein: ATSRGTEDYNEQF
V gene: TRBV4-3; J gene: TRBJ2-3; CDR3 protein: ASSQGRGTDTQY
V gene: TRBV20-1; J gene: TRBJ1-4; CDR3 protein: SATDPGDAEKLF
V gene: TRBV20-1; J gene: TRBJ1-2; CDR3 protein: SARDMRGNYGYT
V gene: TRBV5-1; J gene: TRBJ2-1; CDR3 protein: ASSLQLEDEQF
V gene: TRBV7-6; J gene: TRBJ2-2; CDR3 protein: ASSLWRTGELF